This entry concerns a single T cell receptor (beta chain). The antigen remains unidentified. This entry comes from a study of shared clonotypes between healthy human individuals. Study outcomes and limitations: Lower generation probabilities were found for non-shared clonotypes than for those shared by all four donors.

Original processing notes: Owing to the provision of junction-only sequences devoid of quality scores by immunoSEQ, filtering differed. Sequencing used immunoSEQ multiplex PCR; TCRdb keeps in-frame clones, though not all of them. That table supplies the V and J calls and clone size; D and trimming were determined from the DNA. The sample includes roughly 2.4 million clones, approximately 96% of them seen just once. Input material: naive CD4+ T cells sorted from blood. The subset: CD45RA+ positively selected. This receptor was taken from a man aged 18 to 29 in good health.

In DNA, the CDR3 is TGCAGCGTTGAGGTGGGGGGAGGCAATGAGCAGTTCTTC. Translated: CSVEVGGGNEQFF. The V gene is TRBV29-1, the J gene TRBJ2-1; the D gene is possibly TRBD2 (6 bases). Deletions cut 3 bases from V and 6 bases from J, with 12 bases between. Germline CDR1 and CDR2: SQVTM and ANQGSEA. The CDR3 totals 13 residues.